This entry features one TCR beta chain sequence. Its antigen is still unknown. V lost 8 bases to trimming and J lost 1 base; unmatched junction nucleotides: 14. The CDR3 has 16 residues. In germline, CDR1 is SGHDN, CDR2 FVKESK. This specimen belongs to a study of cytomegalovirus exposure and HLA in healthy donors. The study, taken as a whole, reports: Later on, a genetic analysis was performed. It linked a missense variant in DCLRE1C with V- and J-gene trimming of TCR beta. Confirmation was obtained in vitro that a few CMV-associated chains are specific for CMV antigens.

The PCR made use of 60 Vbeta and 13 Jbeta primers. Here immunoSEQ multiplex PCR was the method, and the copy in TCRdb shows in-frame clones only, minus some. The sample's table shows around 200,000 clones. The receptor's source is a woman in her twenties or thirties in good health and CMV-seropositive. Sequenced sample: PBMCs. The chain employs TRBV14 and TRBJ2-7, with 7 bases identical to TRBD1. The CDR3: CASRLTNRGRSYEQYF. The CDR3 coding sequence is TGTGCCAGCCGACTTACTAACAGGGGCCGTTCCTACGAGCAGTACTTC.